This T cell receptor (beta chain) was recovered during a study of T cell changes during pregnancy in multiple sclerosis. Assay: immunoSEQ multiplex PCR; the TCRdb copy retains only in-frame clones and omits some. The data show some 71,000 clones, more than 75% seen once. Germline CDR1 reads SQVTM; CDR2 reads ANQGSEA. V was shortened by 7 bases and J by 1 base, with 13 bases between the two germline ends. The length of the CDR3 is 13 residues. This sequence originates from a female donor with multiple sclerosis, enrolled in a pregnancy study. The chain combines TRBV29-1 with TRBJ1-2; the D gene is possibly TRBD1 (5 bases). Sequenced material: peripheral blood, taken in the third trimester of pregnancy. The CDR3 is CSGGTIGNYGYTF. The CDR3 region has the DNA TGCAGCGGCGGGACTATCGGTAACTATGGCTACACCTTC.